One sample yielded the 4 T cell receptor beta chains listed below, sequenced in a study of blood T cell repertoires in COVID-19. The repertoire was sequenced with immunoSEQ multiplex PCR; TCRdb's copy has only in-frame clones and lacks some. This sample yields 180,000 or so clones, of which nearly 80% are seen a single time; over 13% belongs to the top ten. Material for sequencing was PBMCs or T cells enriched from blood (not recorded which). Receptors originate from a man aged 55 to 70 who had been exposed to COVID-19.

This chain links TRBV5-1 with TRBJ1-2, with D hard to call. The CDR3 covers 15 residues. Trimming stripped 4 bases from V and 7 bases from J, with 20 bases between. The germline gives CDR1 SGHRS, CDR2 YFSETQ. The CDR3 protein is CASSPREGRSRGYTF. The CDR3 nucleotides read TGCGCCAGCAGCCCCCGAGAGGGAAGATCCCGTGGCTACACCTTC.

The rearrangement joins TRBV4-2 to TRBJ1-1; 8 bases align to TRBD1. V trimming: 6 bases; J trimming: 1 base; junction bases outside the gene matches: 1. CDR1 is LGHNA, CDR2 YNFKEQ, per germline. The CDR3 runs to 13 residues. CDR3 sequence (DNA): TGTGCCAGCAGGACAGGGGAGAACACTGAAGCTTTCTTT. Its translation is CASRTGENTEAFF.

This clone was detected only once. This chain connects TRBV10-3 to TRBJ2-1; D gene uncertain. The V and J ends lost 5 bases and 7 bases respectively, with 9 bases between them. This CDR3 region has 12 residues. Germline V lookup: CDR1 ENHRY, CDR2 SYGVKD. CDR3 in DNA: TGTGCCATCAGTAGGCTAGTGAATGAGCAGTTCTTC. Translating it yields CAISRLVNEQFF.

The chain couples TRBV5-1 to TRBJ2-1; 11 nucleotides match TRBD2. CDR1 is SGHRS, CDR2 YFSETQ, per germline. The CDR3 extends over 17 amino acids. Unmatched junction bases numbered 3, after V lost 1 base and J lost 0 bases. CDR3 residues: CASSLFTSGSSYNEQFF. CDR3 sequence (DNA): TGCGCCAGCAGCTTGTTTACTAGCGGGAGCTCCTACAATGAGCAGTTCTTC.